Shown below are 26 T cell receptor beta chains from a single sample sequenced in a study of beta chain features in type 1 diabetes (dated by TCRdb to 2016 to 2019). The full study reports these points: A moderate but significant shortening of TCRB CDR3 length was observed in type 1 diabetes patients in all four CD4+ subsets.

The method was the immunoSEQ multiplex PCR assay. The entire isolated RNA was reverse transcribed using the High Capacity cDNA Reverse Transcription Kit, and thus expressed TCRB transcripts were sequenced. TCRdb mirrors the immuneACCESS table, restricted to in-frame sequences. Some clones are absent from its copies; in checked studies, under half trace to an unresolved V gene, and the reason for the others is unknown. Here the sample has some 370,000 clones; around a tenth occur a single time. Less than 0.65% of the sample belongs to the ten largest clones. Their recognized antigens are unknown. The specimen sequenced was central memory CD4+ T cells from blood. Receptors were obtained from a young man with type 1 diabetes.

This clone has a handful of counts. The CDR3 DNA reads as TGTGCCAGCAGCTTCGACTTAGACACTGAAGCTTTCTTT. Its protein product is CASSFDLDTEAFF. The chain joins TRBV11-2 to TRBJ1-1; D gene unclear. This CDR3 has 13 residues. V dropped 3 bases and J dropped 3 bases, with 8 bases sitting between them. The germline V gene encodes CDR1 SGHAT and CDR2 FQNNGV.

This clone was detected only a few times. The chain is built from TRBV28 and TRBJ1-5; D is unclear. From germline, CDR1 is MDHEN and CDR2 SYDVKM. V was cut by 5 bases and J by 0 bases, with 5 bases left in between. The CDR3 contains 13 residues. The CDR3 nucleotides read TGTGCCAGCAGTCAATATAGCAATCAGCCCCAGCATTTT. Translated: CASSQYSNQPQHF.

The V gene is TRBV7-2, the J gene TRBJ2-3, with D uncertain. This CDR3 comprises 15 residues. Germline CDR1 reads SGHTA; CDR2 reads FQGNSA. The V and J ends lost 1 base and 0 bases respectively, with 8 bases between them. The DNA of the CDR3 is TGTGCCAGCAGCTTAGAGCCCCTTAGCACAGATACGCAGTATTTT. As protein: CASSLEPLSTDTQYF.

A word on this clone: A clone one base away is much larger, so this may be a read error. Within the sample, other DNA sequences also encode this same CDR3. The chain has TRBV7-9 and TRBJ2-2; D unresolved. Germline V CDR1 and CDR2: SEHNR, FQNEAQ (reference sequence). This CDR3 region has 14 residues. V was shortened by 0 bases and J by 1 base, with 3 bases between the two germline ends. Here the CDR3 reads CASSLAGNTGELFF. The DNA of the CDR3 is TGTGCCAGCAGCTTAGCAGGGAACACCGGGGAGCTGTTTTTT.

This sequence joins TRBV4-3 and TRBJ2-1; no definite D call. The CDR3 covers 13 residues. Germline values: CDR1 LGHNA, CDR2 YSLEER. Trimming removed 0 bases from V and 10 bases from J, with 10 bases in between. This CDR3 reads CASSQEIVGEQFF. In DNA form, the CDR3 reads TGCGCCAGCAGCCAAGAAATAGTGGGGGAGCAGTTCTTC.

V usage is TRBV10-2 and J usage is TRBJ1-1; possibly TRBD1 for D (5 bases). Germline loops: CDR1 WSHSY, CDR2 SAAADI. The CDR3 sequence is 15 residues long. Trimming left V 6 bases short and J 7 bases short, with 21 bases between. The CDR3 DNA follows: TGCGCCAGCAGCCCCCCCTTGGCAGGGCAGTATGAAGCTTTCTTT. It translates to CASSPPLAGQYEAFF.

The chain links TRBV29-1 to TRBJ2-5, with D tentatively TRBD1 or TRBD2 (6 bases each). The V end was cut by 6 bases, the J end by 4 bases, with 12 bases between. CDR1 SQVTM and CDR2 ANQGSEA come from the germline V gene. The CDR3 consists of 12 residues. The CDR3 DNA reads TGCAGCGTGGAACAGGGAGGAGAGACCCAGTACTTC. Translation: CSVEQGGETQYF.

The rearrangement joins TRBV10-3 to TRBJ2-7; 7 bases are a match to TRBD2. V lost 6 bases, J lost 2 bases, and 25 bases stayed unmatched. Per the germline V gene, CDR1 is ENHRY and CDR2 is SYGVKD. CDR3 size: 20 residues. The CDR3 DNA reads TGTGCCATCAGGAAGTTTGGAGGATCTGGAATAGCGGGTACGACCTACGAGCAGTACTTC. Encoded protein: CAIRKFGGSGIAGTTYEQYF.

This clone occurred a few times. At the DNA level, this CDR3 is encoded by other sequences in the same sample as well. This chain connects TRBV5-1 to TRBJ2-7, with TRBD1 identical over 7 bases. The trim removed 2 bases at V and 2 bases at J, leaving 4 bases unmatched. The length of the CDR3 is 14 residues. Per germline, CDR1 SGHRS and CDR2 YFSETQ. Here the CDR3 DNA reads TGCGCCAGCAGCTTAGGGACAGTCCCCTACGAGCAGTACTTC. Translated: CASSLGTVPYEQYF. Using reference TRBV5-1 and TRBJ2-7 for the parts outside the CDR3, the full variable domain is KAGVTQTPRYLIKTRGQQVTLSCSPISGHRSVSWYQQTPGQGLQFLFEYFSETQRNKGNFPGRFSGRQFSNSRSEMNVSTLELGDSALYLCASSLGTVPYEQYFGPGTRLTVT.

This clone was counted at least ten times. The chain uses TRBV28 and TRBJ2-7; 8 positions match TRBD2. V dropped 7 bases and J dropped 2; count of bases not matched to a gene: 4. CDR1 and CDR2 (germline): MDHEN, SYDVKM. CDR3 length: 13 amino acids. CDR3 bases: TGTGCCAGCATCGGGACTAGTCCCTACGAGCAGTACTTC. Protein sequence: CASIGTSPYEQYF.

The rearrangement links TRBV25-1 to TRBJ2-2; TRBD1 matches at 9 bases. CDR1 and CDR2 (germline): MGHDK, SYGVNS. The CDR3 covers 16 residues. V gave up 3 bases and J gave up 7 bases; unmatched junction bases: 9. CDR3 sequence: CASSDSGQGLDGELFF. The CDR3 DNA reads TGTGCCAGCAGTGACTCGGGACAGGGTTTGGACGGGGAGCTGTTTTTT.

V and J are TRBV5-4 and TRBJ1-2; 11 bases line up with TRBD1. J was trimmed by 7 bases and V by 3 bases; bases with no gene match: 5. Germline V gives CDR1 SGHNT, CDR2 YYREEE (reference sequence). The CDR3 loop spans 14 amino acids. The CDR3 protein is CASSWGQGERGYTF. Here the CDR3 DNA reads TGTGCCAGCAGCTGGGGACAGGGGGAACGTGGCTACACCTTC.

The V gene is TRBV4-1, the J gene TRBJ1-1; unclear D gene. The CDR3 length is 14 residues. Germline V gives CDR1 MGHRA, CDR2 YSYEKL. V lost 0 bases and J 1 base, leaving 6 bases between the germline ends. CDR3 in amino acids: CASSQDFQNTEAFF. The CDR3 DNA reads TGCGCCAGCAGCCAAGATTTTCAGAACACTGAAGCTTTCTTT.

This chain uses TRBV7-2 with TRBJ1-4, with TRBD1 matching 7 bases. Germline trimming cut 5 bases from V and 8 bases from J; bases unmatched to any gene: 5. The length of the CDR3 is 13 residues. Germline values: CDR1 SGHTA, CDR2 FQGNSA. The CDR3 region is CASSRGLWEKLFF. In DNA, the CDR3 is TGTGCCAGCAGCAGGGGGCTCTGGGAAAAACTGTTTTTT.

This clone was picked up many times. The V and J genes are TRBV5-1 and TRBJ2-1; D possibly corresponds to TRBD2 (7 bases). Per germline, CDR1 SGHRS and CDR2 YFSETQ. CDR3 length: 15 residues. The V end lost 0 bases, the J end lost 7 bases, and 14 bases lay between the germline ends. The CDR3 here is CASSLGVGGTNEQFF. The CDR3 DNA is TGCGCCAGCAGCTTGGGGGTGGGAGGGACAAATGAGCAGTTCTTC.

J is TRBJ2-7 and V is TRBV11-2, with D unresolved. Deletions cut 5 bases from V and 9 bases from J, with 23 bases between. Germline assignment: CDR1 SGHAT and CDR2 FQNNGV. This CDR3 is built from 15 residues. The chain's CDR3 is CASSPSLLESDVQYF. The CDR3 DNA reads TGTGCCAGCAGCCCCTCCCTCCTGGAGTCTGACGTGCAGTACTTC.

In its sample, this clone was seen many times. This chain links TRBV15 with TRBJ2-3; D is ambiguous. V lost 0 bases, J lost 0 bases, and 7 bases lay in between. Germline V lookup: CDR1 LNHNV, CDR2 YYDKDF (reference sequence). This CDR3 has 15 residues. The CDR3 sequence is CATSRDPSSTDTQYF. DNA of the CDR3: TGTGCCACCAGCAGAGATCCCTCTAGCACAGATACGCAGTATTTT.

This clone was seen a handful of times. This chain connects TRBV9 to TRBJ2-3; D gene ambiguous. V gave up 4 bases and J gave up 4 bases, with 16 bases separating them. CDR1 SGDLS and CDR2 YYNGEE come from the germline V gene. CDR3 length: 15 residues. DNA for the CDR3: TGTGCCAGCAGCCCCCGGGCTAATCAACCAGATACGCAGTATTTT. As protein: CASSPRANQPDTQYF.

V is TRBV28 and J is TRBJ1-5; perhaps TRBD1 as D (5 bases). This CDR3 is 15 amino acids long. Germline-derived CDR1 and CDR2 are MDHEN and SYDVKM. Trimming pared 3 bases from V and 3 bases from J, leaving 12 bases between. In DNA, the CDR3 is TGTGCCAGCAGTTTTTGGGGGGATGACAATCAGCCCCAGCATTTT. Translating gives CASSFWGDDNQPQHF.

The J gene is TRBJ2-7, the V gene TRBV11-3, with D tentatively TRBD1 (5 bases). This CDR3 is built from 14 residues. Trimming shortened V by 1 base and J by 2 bases, and 9 bases separated the two germline ends. Germline V gene sequence: CDR1 SGHNT, CDR2 YENEEA. This CDR3 is CASSLVQGTYEQYF. DNA of the CDR3: TGTGCCAGCAGCTTAGTGCAGGGAACCTACGAGCAGTACTTC.

This clone has at least ten counts. The chain carries TRBV6-6 and TRBJ2-1; 12 bases agree with TRBD2. V was pared by 6 bases and J by 6 bases, with 6 bases of the junction left unmatched. This CDR3 comprises 15 residues. Germline values: CDR1 MNHNY, CDR2 SVGAGI (reference sequence). The CDR3 loop reads CASRPGTSGLNEQFF. DNA of the CDR3: TGTGCCAGCAGGCCCGGGACTAGCGGGCTCAATGAGCAGTTCTTC.

A note on this clone: Other DNA sequences within the sample encode an identical CDR3. This sequence joins TRBV20-1 and TRBJ2-7; unclear D gene. V was clipped by 6 bases and J by 3 bases, with 9 bases between them. This CDR3 is 11 amino acids long. Germline assignment: CDR1 DFQATT and CDR2 SNEGSKA (reference sequence). The CDR3 is CSAKRIYEQYF. CDR3 in DNA: TGCAGTGCCAAACGGATCTACGAGCAGTACTTC.

Only a few counts were recorded for this clone. The V gene is TRBV10-2, the J gene TRBJ1-2; perhaps TRBD1 as D (5 bases). Germline V CDR1 and CDR2: WSHSY, SAAADI. This CDR3 has 13 amino acids. Trimming shortened V by 5 bases and J by 0 bases, and 7 bases separated the two germline ends. DNA of the CDR3: TGCGCCAGCAGTTCAGGGCCTAACTATGGCTACACCTTC. Translation gives CASSSGPNYGYTF.

This clone was observed many times. This rearrangement joins TRBV5-1 to TRBJ2-2, with D possibly being TRBD2 (6 bases). The CDR3 runs to 13 residues. V lost 4 bases, J lost 3 bases, and 7 bases lay in between. The germline V gene encodes CDR1 SGHRS and CDR2 YFSETQ. The CDR3 DNA follows: TGCGCCAGCAGCCGGGACTACACCGGGGAGCTGTTTTTT. Its translation: CASSRDYTGELFF.

This clone was seen a few times. This chain connects TRBV19 to TRBJ2-7; 10 bases map to TRBD2. V lost 9 bases, J lost 2 bases, and 13 bases stayed unmatched. CDR3 length: 16 residues. Germline V gene lookup returns CDR1 LNHDA and CDR2 SQIVND (reference sequence). The CDR3 loop reads CASKTSSGSTTYEQYF. The CDR3 DNA reads TGTGCCAGCAAGACTTCTAGCGGGAGTACTACCTACGAGCAGTACTTC. Using reference TRBV19 and TRBJ2-7 for the parts outside the CDR3, the full variable domain is DGGITQSPKYLFRKEGQNVTLSCEQNLNHDAMYWYRQDPGQGLRLIYYSQIVNDFQKGDIAEGYSVSREKKESFPLTVTSAQKNPTAFYLCASKTSSGSTTYEQYFGPGTRLTVT.

The chain carries TRBV10-1 and TRBJ2-1, with 15 bases aligning to TRBD2. Looked up from germline, CDR1 is WNHNN and CDR2 is SYGVQD (reference sequence). With V trimmed by 3 bases and J by 7 bases, 4 bases remained unmatched. The CDR3 spans 16 residues. This CDR3 is CASSDLGTSGRNEQFF. The CDR3 coding sequence is TGCGCCAGCAGTGATCTTGGGACTAGCGGGAGGAATGAGCAGTTCTTC.